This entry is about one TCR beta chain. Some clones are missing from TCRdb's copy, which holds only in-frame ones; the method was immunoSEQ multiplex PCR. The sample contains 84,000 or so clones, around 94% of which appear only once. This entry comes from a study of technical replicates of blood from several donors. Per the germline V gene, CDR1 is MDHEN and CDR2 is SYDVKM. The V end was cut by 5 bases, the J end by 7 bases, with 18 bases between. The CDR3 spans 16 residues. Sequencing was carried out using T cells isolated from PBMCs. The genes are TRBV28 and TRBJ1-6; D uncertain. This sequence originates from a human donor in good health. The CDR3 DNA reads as TGTGCCAGCAGTCCCCCCCTTGGAGGAAAGAATTCACCCCTCCACTTT. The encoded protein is CASSPPLGGKNSPLHF.